The 22 T cell receptor beta chains reported below all come from one sample, sequenced in a study of T cell responses to AZD1222 COVID-19 vaccine. The assay was immunoSEQ multiplex PCR, and TCRdb's table has in-frame clones only and misses some. The sample records around 110,000 clones, around nine tenths being singletons. Sequencing used peripheral blood, obtained 28 days after the second AZD1222 dose. These receptors were collected from an adult who received the AZD1222 COVID-19 vaccine.

This sequence joins TRBV7-2 and TRBJ2-2; tentative D call: TRBD2 (6 bases). This CDR3 has 15 amino acids. V was shortened by 2 bases and J by 4 bases, with 11 bases between the two germline ends. The germline gives CDR1 SGHTA, CDR2 FQGNSA. CDR3 loop: CASSLSLGGTGELFF. DNA for the CDR3: TGTGCCAGCAGCTTAAGCCTGGGAGGCACCGGGGAGCTGTTTTTT.

The gene calls are TRBV6-2 or TRBV6-3 and TRBJ2-1; D gene ambiguous. The CDR3 sequence is 11 residues long. Per germline, CDR1 MNHEY and CDR2 SVGEGT. V was trimmed by 6 bases and J by 7 bases, leaving 7 bases between them. In nucleotides, the CDR3 is TGTGCCAGCAGCGACATGAATGAGCAGTTCTTC. It codes for CASSDMNEQFF.

The chain recombines TRBV19 with TRBJ1-5; D gene ambiguous. This CDR3 spans 13 amino acids. Germline lookup yields CDR1 LNHDA and CDR2 SQIVND (reference sequence). Trimming shortened V by 0 bases and J by 7 bases, and 7 bases separated the two germline ends. CDR3 DNA sequence: TGTGCCAGTAGTATAGAGGGTCAACAGCCCCAGCATTTT. Protein product: CASSIEGQQPQHF. Combining the CDR3 with reference TRBV19 and TRBJ1-5 gives the whole variable domain DGGITQSPKYLFRKEGQNVTLSCEQNLNHDAMYWYRQDPGQGLRLIYYSQIVNDFQKGDIAEGYSVSREKKESFPLTVTSAQKNPTAFYLCASSIEGQQPQHFGDGTRLSIL.

The CDR3 region has the DNA TGTGCCAGCAGCGACAGGGTGCATAATTCACCCCTCCACTTT. It translates to CASSDRVHNSPLHF. J is TRBJ1-6 and V is TRBV5-4, with 7 bases identical to TRBD1. The CDR3 extends over 14 amino acids. J was trimmed by 5 bases and V by 4 bases; bases with no gene match: 3. CDR1 and CDR2 (germline): SGHNT, YYREEE (reference sequence).

The chain uses TRBV27 and TRBJ2-1, with D perhaps TRBD2 (6 bases). CDR3 length: 16 residues. The V end lost 7 bases, the J end lost 6 bases, and 22 bases lay between the germline ends. From germline, CDR1 is MNHEY and CDR2 SMNVEV (reference sequence). CDR3 DNA: TGTGCCAGCACCTCCTCCTCGGGGGAATGGGGCAATGAGCAGTTCTTC. Its protein product is CASTSSSGEWGNEQFF.

As regards this clone: One junction end disagrees with the germline gene, perhaps due to a read error. The CDR3 DNA sequence: TGTGCCAGCAGCCCCGGGACAGACAACTTTGGCTACACCTTC. It yields the protein CASSPGTDNFGYTF. The chain carries TRBV5-6 and TRBJ1-2; 7 bases are shared with TRBD1. The CDR3 is 14 residues long. CDR1 and CDR2 (germline): SGHDT, YYEEEE.

The genes are TRBV5-1 and TRBJ1-5; 9 bases line up with TRBD1. Germline V gives CDR1 SGHRS, CDR2 YFSETQ. V dropped 4 bases and J dropped 5; count of bases not matched to a gene: 7. CDR3 size: 15 residues. CDR3 DNA sequence: TGCGCCAGCAGCGCCGGGACAGGGTGGGATCAGCCCCAGCATTTT. Its translation is CASSAGTGWDQPQHF. Supplemented by reference TRBV5-1 and TRBJ1-5, the full variable domain reads KAGVTQTPRYLIKTRGQQVTLSCSPISGHRSVSWYQQTPGQGLQFLFEYFSETQRNKGNFPGRFSGRQFSNSRSEMNVSTLELGDSALYLCASSAGTGWDQPQHFGDGTRLSIL.

V and J are TRBV6-5 and TRBJ1-1; D perhaps matches TRBD1 (6 bases). The CDR3 length is 13 residues. From germline, CDR1 is MNHEY and CDR2 SVGAGI. Deletions cut 4 bases from V and 6 bases from J, with 12 bases between. The CDR3: CASSLGAQAEAFF. In nucleotides, the CDR3 is TGTGCCAGCAGTTTGGGGGCGCAGGCTGAAGCTTTCTTT.

This chain links TRBV7-9 with TRBJ1-1; D call uncertain. This CDR3 is built from 12 residues. Germline CDR1 reads SEHNR; CDR2 reads FQNEAQ (reference sequence). V was cut by 0 bases and J by 4 bases, with 3 bases left in between. DNA of the CDR3: TGTGCCAGCAGCTTAGCGGTCACTGAAGCTTTCTTT. This gives the protein CASSLAVTEAFF.

Worth noting for this clone: Within the sample, other DNA sequences also encode this same CDR3. The genes are TRBV27 and TRBJ1-2; possible D gene TRBD1, 5 bases. Trimming took 3 bases from V and 2 from J, leaving 7 bases between them. The CDR3 is 13 amino acids. CDR1 and CDR2 from the germline V gene are MNHEY and SMNVEV (reference sequence). The CDR3 DNA sequence: TGTGCCAGCAGTTTGGCAGGGAACTATGGCTACACCTTC. Protein sequence: CASSLAGNYGYTF.

In nucleotides, the CDR3 is TGTGCCAGTAGTATACGGACAGCCCTGGGCACTGAAGCTTTCTTT. Its translation: CASSIRTALGTEAFF. The V and J genes are TRBV19 and TRBJ1-1; tentatively, D is TRBD1 (6 bases). Germline V CDR1 and CDR2: LNHDA, SQIVND (reference sequence). This CDR3 has 15 residues. V gave up 2 bases and J gave up 4 bases, with 14 bases separating them. Combining the CDR3 with reference TRBV19 and TRBJ1-1 gives the whole variable domain DGGITQSPKYLFRKEGQNVTLSCEQNLNHDAMYWYRQDPGQGLRLIYYSQIVNDFQKGDIAEGYSVSREKKESFPLTVTSAQKNPTAFYLCASSIRTALGTEAFFGQGTRLTVV.

This rearrangement joins TRBV2 to TRBJ1-6, with unresolved D. CDR3 length: 14 amino acids. Per the germline V gene, CDR1 is SNHLY and CDR2 is FYNNEI. V was trimmed by 7 bases and J by 6 bases, leaving 13 bases between them. CDR3 DNA sequence: TGTGCCAGCAATAGCCTATTCCTTAATTCACCCCTCCACTTT. Translation gives CASNSLFLNSPLHF.

This rearrangement joins TRBV28 to TRBJ1-6; 7 nucleotides match TRBD1. With V trimmed by 8 bases and J by 4 bases, 8 bases remained unmatched. This CDR3 has 15 amino acids. Germline lookup yields CDR1 MDHEN and CDR2 SYDVKM. This chain's CDR3 is CASAPGGPYNSPLHF. CDR3 coding DNA: TGTGCCAGCGCGCCAGGGGGTCCATATAATTCACCCCTCCACTTT.

The chain joins TRBV14 to TRBJ2-7; D call uncertain. This CDR3 contains 14 residues. Looked up from germline, CDR1 is SGHDN and CDR2 is FVKESK. V was pared by 3 bases and J by 0 bases, with 9 bases between. The CDR3 region is CASSHLLYSYEQYF. The CDR3 DNA follows: TGTGCCAGCAGCCATCTCCTTTACTCCTACGAGCAGTACTTC.

The chain carries TRBV28 and TRBJ1-5, with D perhaps TRBD1 (5 bases). Between the trimmed V and J ends, which lost 5 bases and 2 bases, there was a span of 13 bases. CDR1 is MDHEN, CDR2 SYDVKM, per germline. CDR3 size: 15 residues. The CDR3, as DNA: TGTGCCAGCAGTACCCGGCTGGGGGGCAATCAGCCCCAGCATTTT. This gives the protein CASSTRLGGNQPQHF. Full variable domain (remainder filled in from reference TRBV28 and TRBJ1-5): DVKVTQSSRYLVKRTGEKVFLECVQDMDHENMFWYRQDPGLGLRLIYFSYDVKMKEKGDIPEGYSVSREKKERFSLILESASTNQTSMYLCASSTRLGGNQPQHFGDGTRLSIL.

The chain couples TRBV5-8 to TRBJ2-7; possible D gene TRBD1, 6 bases. CDR1 SGHTS and CDR2 YDEGEE come from the germline V gene. V was clipped by 7 bases and J by 3 bases, with 14 bases between them. The CDR3 length is 13 residues. CDR3: CASSTGLFYEQYF. CDR3 in DNA: TGTGCCAGCTCGACAGGTTTATTCTACGAGCAGTACTTC.

The rearrangement joins TRBV18 to TRBJ1-2; no clear D gene. The CDR3 contains 14 residues. Trimming pared 5 bases from V and 8 bases from J, leaving 18 bases between. Germline CDR1 reads KGHSH; CDR2 reads LQKENI. CDR3 DNA sequence: TGTGCCAGCTCATCCGTGTCTCCAGGCGGCGGCTACACCTTC. Encoded protein: CASSSVSPGGGYTF.

This chain joins TRBV6-5 and TRBJ1-2; D gene ambiguous. This CDR3 comprises 12 residues. V was cut by 6 bases and J by 8 bases, with 13 bases left in between. Germline V gene lookup returns CDR1 MNHEY and CDR2 SVGAGI. CDR3 sequence (DNA): TGTGCCAGCAGCCGCCCGGGGTCCGGCTACACCTTC. Its translation: CASSRPGSGYTF.

In its sample, this clone was seen once. The chain is built from TRBV18 and TRBJ1-5; D not certain. Germline loops: CDR1 KGHSH, CDR2 LQKENI. Trimming removed 3 bases from V and 0 bases from J, with 9 bases in between. CDR3 length equals 15 residues. Written as DNA, the CDR3 is TGTGCCAGCTCACCCGGTCTGTATAGCAATCAGCCCCAGCATTTT. As protein: CASSPGLYSNQPQHF.

This clone was counted once. The V and J genes are TRBV3-1 (or the pseudogene TRBV3-2) and TRBJ1-4; possible D gene TRBD1, 5 bases. Germline CDR1 LGHDT, CDR2 YNNKEL (reference sequence). This CDR3 comprises 12 residues. Trimming cost V 0 bases and J 10 bases, with 6 bases left between them. The CDR3 reads CASSQDRVKLFF. The CDR3 coding sequence is TGTGCCAGCAGCCAAGACAGGGTAAAACTGTTTTTT.

The V and J genes are TRBV9 and TRBJ1-4; D uncertain. The CDR3 length is 14 residues. V was trimmed by 4 bases and J by 7 bases, leaving 14 bases between them. Per germline, CDR1 SGDLS and CDR2 YYNGEE. CDR3 nucleotides: TGTGCCAGCAGCTCCGGAAGCTGGCGTGAAAAACTGTTTTTT. This codes for CASSSGSWREKLFF.

The V and J genes are TRBV11-2 and TRBJ2-1; TRBD2 is a possible D gene (5 bases). V lost 4 bases to trimming and J lost 3 bases, with 16 bases between them. Germline CDR1 reads SGHAT; CDR2 reads FQNNGV. CDR3 length equals 16 residues. The CDR3 sequence: CASSSPASRYYNEQFF. For the CDR3, the DNA is TGTGCCAGCAGCTCCCCGGCTAGCCGTTACTACAATGAGCAGTTCTTC.